This TCR beta chain was retrieved from a study of cytomegalovirus exposure and HLA in healthy donors. Across the whole study: Among the approximately 400 genotyped donors, 70% to 85% were placed in the Caucasian-associated ancestry cluster. Study conclusions and caveats: Of the V segments, some could not be distinguished, including TRBV6-2 and TRBV6-3, and were excluded. In an earlier analysis, productive rearrangement rates for most beta V segments clustered near 87% or 30%.

The study ran its PCR with 60 Vbeta and 13 Jbeta primers. The method was immunoSEQ multiplex PCR; TCRdb's version includes in-frame clones alone and lacks a portion of them. The sample comprises about 160,000 clones, more than 70% of which are singletons, and over 1.3% rests with the top ten. A remark on this clone: What it recognizes is unknown.

The ends were cut back, 7 bases at V and 3 bases at J, with 13 bases in the middle. CDR1 and CDR2 from the germline V gene are MDHEN and SYDVKM. The CDR3 runs 13 residues. This TCR was sampled from a man between 60 and 70 years old in good health and CMV-seronegative. The sequenced sample consisted of PBMCs. The chain links TRBV28 to TRBJ2-7, with a weak D call TRBD2 (7 bases). In DNA, the CDR3 is TGTGCCAGCATGCGGGGGACATACTACGAGCAGTACTTC. Protein: CASMRGTYYEQYF.